This T cell receptor beta chain was sequenced during a study of blood T cell repertoires in COVID-19. About the research overall: Researchers got acute and convalescent COVID-19 samples from the United States, Italy and Spain. From T cells, B-cell-depleted T cells, or PBMCs came the material, which was cDNA or gDNA.

Authors' analysis steps: Nucleated cell counts were estimated from reference gene primer amplification. Assay: immunoSEQ multiplex PCR; the TCRdb copy retains only in-frame clones and omits some. The D gene and trimming were derived from the DNA, and the V and J assignments and clone size from that table. The sample includes tens of thousands of clones, about four fifths of them seen just once. In its sample, this clone was seen once. V dropped 4 bases and J dropped 2; count of bases not matched to a gene: 4. The germline V gene encodes CDR1 MGHDK and CDR2 SYGVNS. The length of the CDR3 is 15 residues.

This chain connects TRBV25-1 to TRBJ2-2; 7 nucleotides line up with TRBD2. Sequenced sample: peripheral blood. The receptor was isolated from a man in his 60s with acute or convalescent COVID-19. CDR3 nucleotides: TGTGCCAGCAGTGGGGAGGGCGAAAACACCGGGGAGCTGTTTTTT. Protein product: CASSGEGENTGELFF.